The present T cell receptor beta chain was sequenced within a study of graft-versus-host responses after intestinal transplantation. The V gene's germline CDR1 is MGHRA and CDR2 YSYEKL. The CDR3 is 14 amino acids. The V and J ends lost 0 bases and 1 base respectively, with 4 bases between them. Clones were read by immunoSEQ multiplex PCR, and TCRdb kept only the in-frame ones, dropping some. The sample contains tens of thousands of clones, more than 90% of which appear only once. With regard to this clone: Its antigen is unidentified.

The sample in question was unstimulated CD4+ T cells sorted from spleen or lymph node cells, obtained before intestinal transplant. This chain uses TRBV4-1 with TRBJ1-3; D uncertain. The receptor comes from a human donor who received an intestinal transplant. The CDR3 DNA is TGCGCCAGCAGCCAAGAAATTTCTGGAAACACCATATATTTT. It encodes CASSQEISGNTIYF.